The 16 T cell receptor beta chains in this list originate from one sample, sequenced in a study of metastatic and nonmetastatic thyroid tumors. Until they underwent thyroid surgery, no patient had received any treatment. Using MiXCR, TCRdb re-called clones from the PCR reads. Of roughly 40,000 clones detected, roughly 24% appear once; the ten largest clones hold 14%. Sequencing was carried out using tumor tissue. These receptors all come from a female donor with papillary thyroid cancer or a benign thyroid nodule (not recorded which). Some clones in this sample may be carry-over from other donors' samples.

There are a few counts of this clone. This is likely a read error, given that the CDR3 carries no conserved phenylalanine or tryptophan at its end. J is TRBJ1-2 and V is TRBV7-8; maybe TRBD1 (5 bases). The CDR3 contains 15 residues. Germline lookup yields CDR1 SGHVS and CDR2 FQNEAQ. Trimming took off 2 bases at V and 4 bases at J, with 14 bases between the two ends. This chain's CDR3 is CASSLSPGTSYGYTS. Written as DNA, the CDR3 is TGTGCCAGCAGCTTATCGCCTGGGACTTCCTATGGCTACACCTCC.

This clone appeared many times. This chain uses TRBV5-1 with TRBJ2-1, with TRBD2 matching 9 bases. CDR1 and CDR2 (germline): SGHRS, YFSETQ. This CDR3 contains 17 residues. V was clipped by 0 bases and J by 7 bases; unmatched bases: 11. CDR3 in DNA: TGCGCCAGCAGCTTGGTACGGGCGGGAGGGCTGGAAAATGAGCAGTTCTTC. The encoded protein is CASSLVRAGGLENEQFF.

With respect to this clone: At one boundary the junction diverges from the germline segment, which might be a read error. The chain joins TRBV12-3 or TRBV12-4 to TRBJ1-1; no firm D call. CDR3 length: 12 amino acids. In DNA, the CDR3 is TGTGCCAGCAATTTAATGAAGGAGGAAGCTTTCTTT. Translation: CASNLMKEEAFF.

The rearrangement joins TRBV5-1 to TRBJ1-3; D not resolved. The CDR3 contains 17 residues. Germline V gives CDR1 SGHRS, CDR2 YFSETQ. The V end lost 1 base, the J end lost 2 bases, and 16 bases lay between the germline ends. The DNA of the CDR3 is TGCGCCAGCAGCTTGCCGACAACTCCCGCCACTGGAAACACCATATATTTT. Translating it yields CASSLPTTPATGNTIYF.

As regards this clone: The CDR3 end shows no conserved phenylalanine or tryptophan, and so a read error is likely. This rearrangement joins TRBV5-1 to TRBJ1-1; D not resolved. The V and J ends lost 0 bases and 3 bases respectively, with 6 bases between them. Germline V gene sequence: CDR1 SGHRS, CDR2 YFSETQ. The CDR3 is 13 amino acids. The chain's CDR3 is CASSLERDTEAFL. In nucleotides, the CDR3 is TGCGCCAGCAGCTTGGAGCGGGACACTGAAGCTTTCCTT.

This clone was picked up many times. The CDR3 loop reads CASSTPGHPTDTQYF. CDR3 sequence (DNA): TGTGCCAGCAGTACACCGGGACACCCCACAGATACGCAGTATTTT. The chain recombines TRBV27 with TRBJ2-3; TRBD1 might be the D (6 bases). The CDR3 runs to 15 residues. Trimming pared 5 bases from V and 2 bases from J, leaving 14 bases between. Germline CDR1 is MNHEY and CDR2 is SMNVEV (reference sequence).

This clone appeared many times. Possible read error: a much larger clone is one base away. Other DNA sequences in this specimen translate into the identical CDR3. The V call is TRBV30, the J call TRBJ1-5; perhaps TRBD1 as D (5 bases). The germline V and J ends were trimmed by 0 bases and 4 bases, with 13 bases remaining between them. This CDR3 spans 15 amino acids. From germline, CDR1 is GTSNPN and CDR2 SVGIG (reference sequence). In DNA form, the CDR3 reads TGTGCCTGGAGTGTATTGGGACGGGCTAATCAGCCCCAGCATTTT. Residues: CAWSVLGRANQPQHF. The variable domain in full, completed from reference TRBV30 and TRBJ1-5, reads SQTIHQWPATLVQPVGSPLSLECTVEGTSNPNLYWYRQAAGRGLQLLFYSVGIGQISSEVPQNLSASRPQDRQFILSSKKLLLSDSGFYLCAWSVLGRANQPQHFGDGTRLSIL.

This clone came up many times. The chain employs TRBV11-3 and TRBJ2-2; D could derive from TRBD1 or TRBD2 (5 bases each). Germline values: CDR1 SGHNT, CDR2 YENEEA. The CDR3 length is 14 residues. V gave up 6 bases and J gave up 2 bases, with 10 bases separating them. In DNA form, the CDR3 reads TGTGCCAGCAGACGGGACGTCAACACCGGGGAGCTGTTTTTT. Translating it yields CASRRDVNTGELFF.

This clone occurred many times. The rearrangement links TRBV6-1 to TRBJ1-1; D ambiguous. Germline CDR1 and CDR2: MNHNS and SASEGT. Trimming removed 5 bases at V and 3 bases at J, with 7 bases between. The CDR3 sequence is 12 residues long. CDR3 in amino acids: CASSIRDTEAFF. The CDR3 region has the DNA TGTGCCAGCAGTATTAGGGACACTGAAGCTTTCTTT.

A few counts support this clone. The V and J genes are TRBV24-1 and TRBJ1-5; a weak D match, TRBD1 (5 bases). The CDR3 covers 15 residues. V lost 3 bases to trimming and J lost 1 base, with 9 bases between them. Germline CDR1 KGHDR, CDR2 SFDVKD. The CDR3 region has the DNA TGTGCCACCAGTGATCGGGGGTTGAGCAATCAGCCCCAGCATTTT. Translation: CATSDRGLSNQPQHF.

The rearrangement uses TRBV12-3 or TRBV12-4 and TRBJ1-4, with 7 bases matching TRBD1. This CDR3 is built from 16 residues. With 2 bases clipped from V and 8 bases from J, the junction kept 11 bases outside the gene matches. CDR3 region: CASSLSTGQGGEKLFF. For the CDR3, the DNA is TGTGCCAGCAGTTTAAGTACGGGGCAGGGGGGGGAAAAACTGTTTTTT.

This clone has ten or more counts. This CDR3 reads CASSPFGGETQYF. CDR3 bases: TGTGCCAGCAGCCCGTTCGGAGGGGAGACCCAGTACTTC. The rearrangement links TRBV3-1 to TRBJ2-5; tentatively, D is TRBD2 (6 bases). Per germline, CDR1 LGHDT and CDR2 YNNKEL (reference sequence). V was pared by 4 bases and J by 5 bases, with 11 bases between. This CDR3 is built from 13 residues.

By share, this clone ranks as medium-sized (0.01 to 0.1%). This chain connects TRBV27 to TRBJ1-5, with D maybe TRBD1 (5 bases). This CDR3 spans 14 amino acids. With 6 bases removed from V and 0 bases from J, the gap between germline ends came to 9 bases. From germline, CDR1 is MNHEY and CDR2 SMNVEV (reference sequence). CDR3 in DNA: TGTGCCAGCAGATTTACAGGTAGCAATCAGCCCCAGCATTTT. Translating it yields CASRFTGSNQPQHF.

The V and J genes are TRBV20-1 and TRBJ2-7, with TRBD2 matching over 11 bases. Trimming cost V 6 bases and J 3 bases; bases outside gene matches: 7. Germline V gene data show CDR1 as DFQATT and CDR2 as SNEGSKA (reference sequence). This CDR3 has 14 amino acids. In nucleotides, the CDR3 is TGCAGTGCCCAACCTAGCGGGAGGAGCTACGAGCAGTACTTC. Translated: CSAQPSGRSYEQYF.

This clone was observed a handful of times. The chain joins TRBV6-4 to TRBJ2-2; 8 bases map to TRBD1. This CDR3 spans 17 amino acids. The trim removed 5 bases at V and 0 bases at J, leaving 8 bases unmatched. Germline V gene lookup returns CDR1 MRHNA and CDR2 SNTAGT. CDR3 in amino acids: CASSLSTGGTNTGELFF. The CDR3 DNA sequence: TGTGCCAGCAGTCTCTCAACAGGGGGGACGAACACCGGGGAGCTGTTTTTT.

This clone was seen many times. CDR3 loop: CSANSLGERAFF. CDR3 DNA sequence: TGCAGTGCTAATAGTTTGGGGGAAAGAGCTTTCTTT. The chain combines TRBV20-1 with TRBJ1-1; possibly TRBD1 for D (5 bases). Germline V CDR1 and CDR2: DFQATT, SNEGSKA (reference sequence). V dropped 4 bases and J dropped 10 bases, with 16 bases sitting between them. The CDR3 is 12 amino acids.